This T cell receptor beta chain was captured in a study of shared clonotypes between healthy human individuals. This clone was recorded once. From germline, CDR1 is SGHRS and CDR2 YFSETQ. V lost 4 bases to trimming and J lost 5 bases, with 12 bases between them. The CDR3 sequence is 13 residues long. Deep was the level at which the assay was run. Template for every sorted-subset replicate PCR totaled about 0.2 ug DNA, around 32,000 T cell genomes. Sequencing was performed with immunoSEQ multiplex PCR; in TCRdb, only in-frame clones are kept and a portion is missing. Here the sample spans more than 2,000,000 clones, around nine tenths being singletons.

The chain uses TRBV5-1 and TRBJ2-5; weak D call: TRBD2 (5 bases). The sequence derives from a man between 18 and 35 years old in good health. The sequenced material came from naive CD4+ T cells sorted from blood. Subset of the sample: CD45RA+ positively selected. The CDR3 sequence: CASSRRWEETQYF. CDR3 DNA: TGCGCCAGCAGCCGACGATGGGAGGAGACCCAGTACTTC. The full variable domain, rest sourced from reference TRBV5-1 and TRBJ2-5, is KAGVTQTPRYLIKTRGQQVTLSCSPISGHRSVSWYQQTPGQGLQFLFEYFSETQRNKGNFPGRFSGRQFSNSRSEMNVSTLELGDSALYLCASSRRWEETQYFGPGTRLLVL.